The T cell receptor (beta chain) under discussion was sequenced for a study of T cells in Graves' hyperthyroidism and ophthalmopathy (dated 2019 in TCRdb). With regard to the full study: Peripheral blood samples were taken at the time of initial diagnosis, prior to any treatment. To identify TCR V-J signatures that set the groups apart, the researchers used a discovery cohort of approximately 98 patients, made up of 40 to 45 with Graves' ophthalmopathy and some 55 with stable Graves' hyperthyroidism. An independent validation cohort of around 20 hyperthyroidism patients and 17 patients who later progressed to ophthalmopathy tested prospective prediction of ophthalmopathy. The roughly 100 discovery patients were randomly split 7:3 into training and test sets. In about 6 Graves' hyperthyroidism patients, the study also compared T-cell repertoires from thyroid tissue with T-cell repertoires from blood. After sampling, hyperthyroidism patients received methimazole starting at 30 mg daily, and ophthalmopathy patients received high-dose intravenous methylprednisolone. According to the paper, TCR Vbeta CDR3 sequencing was carried out on over 130 peripheral blood samples, which came from 40 to 45 ophthalmopathy, around 75 hyperthyroidism and some 17 progressor patients. Study-wide findings and limitations: In validation, progression to ophthalmopathy was predicted by the model with approximately 67% sensitivity and just over 72% specificity, a median of approximately 7.1 months before onset. Most expanded thyroid clonotypes (frequency above 0.001) were also detected in blood, a finding suggesting that blood repertoires may reflect thyroid immune responses. A model built on a 13 V-J signature distinguished ophthalmopathy from stable hyperthyroidism, reaching 85% to 90% sensitivity and about 81% specificity in cross-validation and 80%/75% in testing. Sample size was not statistically predetermined, and blinding of investigators to group allocation was not performed.

The TCR beta CDR3 regions were amplified from the RNA transcripts. For the first round of RT-PCR on the TCR CDR3, the HTBI primer set was used together with the Qiagen OneStep RT-PCR kit. The libraries were constructed in a second round of multiplex PCR and then size-selected and purified. Sequencing of the libraries was done on an Illumina HiSeq2000 using paired-end 100 bp reads. The study's own analysis went as follows. SOAPnuke was used to process the raw data, removing reads that contained adapters or uncalled bases, had a mean Phred below 15, or lacked an exact match to the constant primer or identifier. COPE v1.2.5 was used to merge high-quality paired reads, and clonotypes were defined as unique nucleotide sequences. MiTCR v1.1 was used to align the clonotypes against IMGT TRBV, TRBD and TRBJ reference segments. The analysis was restricted to V-J combinations with a frequency above 0.0001, which together covered 99% to 99.2% of the repertoires. A TCS score was defined as the ratio between F50 (clonal expansion) and ExV (chaos), using BLOSUM62-based TCRdist between CDR3 peptides within each V-J. Welch's t-statistics and random forest reduced fewer than 600 V-J features to fewer than 15, which were used in a naive Bayes classifier (R e1071). TCRdb passed the public sequencing reads through fastp at Q25 and MiXCR, retaining productive beta sequences. CDR3 protein sequences are deduplicated, and each keeps its most common genes and DNA. It is TCRdb's table, rather than the study itself, that gives the V and J calls and clone size. In this sample the table shows around 520,000 distinct CDR3 sequences, 24% of which occur a single time. The top ten constitute about 11% of the sample.

This clonotype was counted many times. Its specific antigen is unknown. Base-call qualities are not available, and no considerably larger clone is one nucleotide away. The germline V gene (reference sequence) yields LGHDT for CDR1 and YNNKEL for CDR2. The V end gives up 0 bases and the J end 8 bases, leaving 8 bases in the junction not matched to a gene. CDR3 length: 15 amino acids, cysteine to phenylalanine. The read is trimmed to its CDR3 DNA, 45 bases read in frame from base 1. Moderately to severely active disease, a Clinical Activity Score of at least 3, a NOSPECS grade of at least 4, and a duration under 3 months were present in ophthalmopathy patients. Exclusion was applied to patients with uncontrolled infections, other autoimmune diseases, pregnancy or lactation. Diagnoses were established on the basis of clinical symptoms, serum thyroxine and TRAb, thyroid ultrasound, and orbital computed tomography. PBMCs were separated from roughly 9.6 ml of fresh peripheral blood using Ficoll-Paque density gradient centrifugation. Trizol reagent was used to extract total RNA, and RNA quality was then checked on an Agilent 2100 Bioanalyzer.

The chain is made from TRBV3-1 and TRBJ1-2, and 8 junction bases match TRBD1. This receptor was obtained from a woman under 40 with Graves' ophthalmopathy. The specimen was blood. Here the CDR3 is given as CASSQEDRASKGYTF. In nucleotide form, the sequence is TGTGCCAGCAGCCAAGAGGACAGGGCGTCTAAAGGCTACACCTTC. Beyond the CDR3, the reference TRBV3-1 and TRBJ1-2 genes provide the residues; the full variable domain reads: DTAVSQTPKYLVTQMGNDKSIKCEQNLGHDTMYWYKQDSKKFLKIMFSYNNKELIINETVPNRFSPKSPDKAHLNLHINSLELGDSAVYFCASSQEDRASKGYTFGSGTRLTVV.